What follows describes a single T cell receptor (beta chain). Its antigen is not known. The data were produced by immunoSEQ multiplex PCR, yet TCRdb's version contains in-frame clones alone and is incomplete. The table lists around 140,000 clones, roughly 80% of them singletons. Germline V CDR1 and CDR2: GTSNPN, SVGIG (reference sequence). V lost 2 bases to trimming and J lost 3 bases, with 17 bases between them. The CDR3 is made up of 16 amino acids. This specimen comes from a study of cytotoxic CD8 clonotypes in ibrutinib-treated CLL. At the level of the study: Investigators reported 25 or so partial and 2 complete responses; after median about six years, approximately 15 patients remained remitted and about 12 progressed. The response samples were taken once patients had been treated for a median of 12 months, range 6 to 36. The study's findings and limits: Sampling schedules were unmatched across sustained-remission and progressing patients.

TCR beta library input comprised roughly 2 micrograms of genomic DNA from cryopreserved PBMCs. V is TRBV30 and J is TRBJ1-3; possibly TRBD1 for D (5 bases). This receptor was taken from a human donor with chronic lymphocytic leukemia. The sequencing here drew on PBMCs, taken after 12 months of ibrutinib treatment. The CDR3 DNA is TGTGCCTGGAGTAGGGGAGTCCGGCTAAGTGGAAACACCATATATTTT. It yields the protein CAWSRGVRLSGNTIYF.